The clone carrying this T cell receptor beta chain was recorded only once. This sample was taken from a study of technical replicates of blood from a handful of donors. V was shortened by 3 bases and J by 7 bases, with 13 bases between the two germline ends. The CDR3 is made up of 13 amino acids. In germline, CDR1 is LNHDA, CDR2 SQIVND (reference sequence). Some clones are missing from TCRdb's copy, which holds only in-frame ones; the method was immunoSEQ multiplex PCR. The sample carries over 50,000 clones, 85% to 95% recorded once. The specimen was T cells isolated from PBMCs. The chain recombines TRBV19 with TRBJ2-7; D is ambiguous. The TCR comes from a human donor in good health. The CDR3 DNA reads TGTGCCAGTAGTATTTCGGCGGCCCGGGAGCAGTACTTC. Translated, it gives CASSISAAREQYF.